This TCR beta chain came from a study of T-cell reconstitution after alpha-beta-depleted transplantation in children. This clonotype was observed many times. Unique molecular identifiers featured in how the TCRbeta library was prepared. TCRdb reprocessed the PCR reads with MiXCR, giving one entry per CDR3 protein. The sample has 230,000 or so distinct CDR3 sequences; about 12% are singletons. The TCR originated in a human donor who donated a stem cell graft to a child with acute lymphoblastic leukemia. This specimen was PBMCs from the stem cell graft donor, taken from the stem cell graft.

The CDR3 reads CSARESRSQPQHF. CDR3 nucleotide sequence: TGCAGTGCTAGAGAGTCTCGTAGTCAGCCCCAGCATTTT. The V gene is TRBV20-1, the J gene TRBJ1-5; D not certain. The CDR3 has 13 residues. V was trimmed by 0 bases and J by 6 bases, leaving 9 bases between them. The germline CDR1 and CDR2 sequences are DFQATT and SNEGSKA (reference sequence).